This T cell receptor (beta chain) originates from a study of regulatory T cells in long-lasting Graves disease. Study outcomes and limitations: Rather than thyroid tissue, only peripheral blood underwent study. Patients with persistent disease showed a bias toward TRBV28, TRBJ1-2 and TRBJ2-5.

Trimming at V came to 4 bases and at J to 5 bases, leaving 3 bases not matched to a gene. The CDR3 length is 15 residues. Germline loops: CDR1 SNHLY, CDR2 FYNNEI. Arm-PCR of CDR3 regions with iRepertoire HTBI primers generated TCR beta libraries. Source study methods: Sample data revealed approximately 56 TRBV and over 12 TRBJ segments. TCRdb itself ran the multiplex PCR reads through MiXCR, one entry per CDR3 protein. The V and J calls were not made by the authors but by TCRdb's processing. The table shows more than 300,000 distinct CDR3 sequences, with roughly 20% occurring only once. This clonotype was recorded at least ten times. Its antigen remains unknown. The sample's time point: persistent/refractory GD, antithyroid drugs over 5 years with positive TRAb. The TCR library used RNA extracted from PBMCs.

This chain uses TRBV2 with TRBJ1-5; 12 nucleotides match TRBD1. The sample was peripheral blood mononuclear cells (PBMCs), taken when the disease was refractory, from a patient treated with antithyroid drugs. This TCR came from a middle-aged woman with Graves disease. CDR3 sequence (DNA): TGTGCCAGCAGTGTAAGGGACAGGGGGCATCAGCCCCAGCATTTT. This encodes CASSVRDRGHQPQHF.